This TCR beta chain was recorded in a study of blood T cells in healthy people across ages. Per the germline V gene, CDR1 is KGHSH and CDR2 is LQKENI. This CDR3 has 13 amino acids. Trimming shortened V by 5 bases and J by 4 bases, and 11 bases separated the two germline ends. Sample-barcoded 5' priming and a J-beta primer mix drove a second PCR of roughly 6 to 12 cycles. Each CDR3 protein gets one entry after TCRdb re-called the 5' RACE reads with MiXCR. The sample records 910,000 or so distinct CDR3 sequences, 51% being singletons. Extractions gave at least 5.5 micrograms of total RNA per sample. The V call is TRBV18, the J call TRBJ1-2; D is perhaps TRBD1 (6 bases). The TCR was taken from an older woman in good health. The sequenced sample was blood. CDR3 coding DNA: TGTGCCAGCTCAGTAACAGGGACCTATGGCTACACCTTC. Translation gives CASSVTGTYGYTF.